Below, 2 T cell receptor beta chains from the same sample are listed, as sequenced in a study of T-cell memory formation after mild COVID-19 (dated by TCRdb to about 2021). Library preparation was by 5' RACE. The data were produced on an Illumina NovaSeq 6000. Clones were called with MiXCR by TCRdb after fastp trimmed the public reads at Q25, and only in-frame beta chains were retained. Entries are consolidated by CDR3 protein sequence, retaining the most common genes and DNA. The sample contains fewer than 300,000 distinct CDR3 sequences, 16% of them found a single time. The ten biggest clones cover around 20% of the sample. The sequencing sample was made of PBMCs or a T cell subset sorted from them (not recorded which). All receptors come from a young man who had mild COVID-19 (a few samples of this study predate the infection). The sample titles of this study are shuffled in the database, so cell type and time point are left out; the donor was told from shared clones.

CDR3 sequence reads: CASTLGRAYYEQYF. CDR3 sequence (DNA): TGTGCCAGCACCTTGGGGCGAGCCTACTACGAGCAGTACTTC. The V gene is TRBV11-2, the J gene TRBJ2-7, with D tentatively TRBD1 (5 bases). This CDR3 is 14 amino acids long. Germline-derived CDR1 and CDR2 are SGHAT and FQNNGV. The V end lost 7 bases, the J end lost 3 bases, and 16 bases lay between the germline ends.

This clonotype was seen repeatedly, ten times or more. This chain links TRBV7-2 with TRBJ2-3, with unresolved D. The CDR3 has 14 residues. Germline-derived CDR1 and CDR2 are SGHTA and FQGNSA. V shed 6 bases and J shed 0 bases, with 10 bases lying between them. DNA for the CDR3: TGTGCCAGCAGAATAGCAGCTAGCACAGATACGCAGTATTTT. Its protein is CASRIAASTDTQYF. The whole variable domain, filled in from reference TRBV7-2 and TRBJ2-3, reads GAGVSQSPSNKVTEKGKDVELRCDPISGHTALYWYRQSLGQGLEFLIYFQGNSAPDKSGLPSDRFSAERTGGSVSTLTIQRTQQEDSAVYLCASRIAASTDTQYFGPGTRLTVL.